One sample yielded the 27 T cell receptor beta chains listed below, sequenced in a study of T cell responses to AZD1222 COVID-19 vaccine. Sequencing used immunoSEQ multiplex PCR; TCRdb keeps in-frame clones, though not all of them. The sample yields roughly 130,000 clones, almost 95% seen once. The material was peripheral blood, obtained on day 0 of AZD1222 vaccination. The receptors originated from an adult in good health.

The chain combines TRBV19 with TRBJ1-2; TRBD1 aligns across 9 bases. J lost 8 bases, V lost 7 bases, and 5 bases had no gene match. The CDR3 loop spans 12 amino acids. Germline CDR1 reads LNHDA; CDR2 reads SQIVND (reference sequence). The CDR3 region is CASKRDRDGYTF. In DNA, the CDR3 is TGTGCCAGTAAGAGGGACAGGGACGGCTACACCTTC.

The V call is TRBV6-5, the J call TRBJ1-1; TRBD1 is a possible D gene (6 bases). The CDR3 has 15 residues. The germline gives CDR1 MNHEY, CDR2 SVGAGI. V lost 4 bases and J 1 base, leaving 13 bases between the germline ends. The CDR3 here is CASSFRLGQNTEAFF. The CDR3 DNA sequence: TGTGCCAGCAGTTTCCGCTTGGGACAGAACACTGAAGCTTTCTTT.

The V and J genes are TRBV4-1 and TRBJ1-4; TRBD1 matches at 9 bases. Trimming took 2 bases from V and 10 from J; bases not matched to a gene: 2. The germline V gene encodes CDR1 MGHRA and CDR2 YSYEKL. There are 13 residues in the CDR3. As DNA, the CDR3 is TGCGCCAGCAGCCAACGACAGGGGGGAAAACTGTTTTTT. As protein: CASSQRQGGKLFF.

The CDR3, as DNA: TGTGCCAGCAGCACGACAGGATCCTTTGGCTACACCTTC. Amino acid sequence: CASSTTGSFGYTF. The chain carries TRBV28 and TRBJ1-2; a possible D gene is TRBD1 (6 bases). The CDR3 is 13 amino acids. V was shortened by 6 bases and J by 7 bases, with 15 bases between the two germline ends. Germline V CDR1 and CDR2: MDHEN, SYDVKM.

The chain uses TRBV27 and TRBJ1-6; D gene uncertain. This CDR3 region has 14 residues. V gave up 2 bases and J gave up 9 bases, with 11 bases separating them. The V gene's germline CDR1 is MNHEY and CDR2 SMNVEV (reference sequence). CDR3 protein: CASSLMTIPSPLHF. CDR3 DNA: TGTGCCAGCAGTTTAATGACCATTCCTTCACCCCTCCACTTT.

The rearrangement uses TRBV6-5 and TRBJ2-6; maybe TRBD2 (5 bases). The germline V gene encodes CDR1 MNHEY and CDR2 SVGAGI. The CDR3 totals 15 residues. V shed 5 bases and J shed 0 bases, with 8 bases lying between them. The CDR3 sequence is CASSSAGSGANVLTF. The CDR3 region has the DNA TGTGCCAGCAGTAGCGCGGGCTCTGGGGCCAACGTCCTGACTTTC.

The chain carries TRBV5-5 and TRBJ1-4, with D perhaps TRBD1 (5 bases). In germline, CDR1 is SGHKS, CDR2 YYEKEE (reference sequence). V was pared by 5 bases and J by 8 bases, with 16 bases between. This CDR3 is built from 14 residues. This CDR3 reads CASSLEGKREKLFF. The CDR3 DNA reads as TGTGCCAGCAGTCTGGAGGGGAAACGGGAAAAACTGTTTTTT.

The V gene is TRBV6-2 or TRBV6-3, the J gene TRBJ2-2, with TRBD1 as a possible D gene (6 bases). Germline CDR1 MNHEY, CDR2 SVGEGT. The CDR3 runs to 12 residues. V lost 5 bases and J 9 bases, leaving 10 bases between the germline ends. The CDR3 is CASSTWDRELFF. The CDR3 coding sequence is TGTGCCAGCAGTACCTGGGACAGGGAGCTGTTTTTT.

The V and J genes are TRBV14 and TRBJ1-3; 8 bases are a match to TRBD1. The J segment lost 4 bases and the V segment lost 1 base, leaving 3 bases of the junction unmatched. CDR3 size: 15 residues. CDR1 and CDR2 from the germline V gene are SGHDN and FVKESK. The CDR3, as DNA: TGTGCCAGCAGCCAAGTGACAGGGGCCGGAAACACCATATATTTT. Encoded protein: CASSQVTGAGNTIYF.

The chain joins TRBV5-5 to TRBJ1-2; D is undetermined. Trimming left V 1 base short and J 4 bases short, with 5 bases between. CDR3 length equals 12 residues. Germline V lookup: CDR1 SGHKS, CDR2 YYEKEE (reference sequence). The CDR3 region is CASSLNSYGYTF. The CDR3 DNA is TGTGCCAGCAGCTTGAACAGCTATGGCTACACCTTC. The full variable domain, rest sourced from reference TRBV5-5 and TRBJ1-2, is DAGVTQSPTHLIKTRGQQVTLRCSPISGHKSVSWYQQVLGQGPQFIFQYYEKEERGRGNFPDRFSARQFPNYSSELNVNALLLGDSALYLCASSLNSYGYTFGSGTRLTVV.

The chain links TRBV9 to TRBJ1-2; a weak D match, TRBD1 (6 bases). The germline gives CDR1 SGDLS, CDR2 YYNGEE. Trimming shortened V by 4 bases and J by 2 bases, and 9 bases separated the two germline ends. The CDR3 loop spans 13 amino acids. The CDR3: CASSNRVNYGYTF. The DNA for the CDR3 is TGTGCCAGCAGCAACAGGGTAAACTATGGCTACACCTTC.

The chain carries TRBV7-6 and TRBJ1-4, with D unclear. The CDR3 is 15 residues long. The V end was cut by 2 bases, the J end by 7 bases, with 14 bases between. Germline V gene sequence: CDR1 SGHVS, CDR2 FNYEAQ. CDR3 loop: CASSLRAGRREKLFF. CDR3 nucleotide sequence: TGTGCCAGCAGCTTACGGGCGGGGAGGCGTGAAAAACTGTTTTTT. The entire variable domain, with the rest obtained from reference TRBV7-6 and TRBJ1-4, is as follows: GAGVSQSPRYKVTKRGQDVALRCDPISGHVSLYWYRQALGQGPEFLTYFNYEAQQDKSGLPNDRFSAERPEGSISTLTIQRTEQRDSAMYRCASSLRAGRREKLFFGSGTQLSVL.

In the case of this clone: At the DNA level, this CDR3 is encoded by other sequences in the same sample as well. The chain carries TRBV18 and TRBJ1-1; no definite D call. The CDR3 has 14 residues. The V and J ends lost 3 bases and 0 bases respectively, with 8 bases between them. Germline CDR1 reads KGHSH; CDR2 reads LQKENI. The CDR3 sequence is CASSPTALNTEAFF. The CDR3 DNA is TGTGCCAGCTCACCCACTGCCCTGAACACTGAAGCTTTCTTT. Full variable domain (outside the CDR3, taken from reference TRBV18 and TRBJ1-1): NAGVMQNPRHLVRRRGQEARLRCSPMKGHSHVYWYRQLPEEGLKFMVYLQKENIIDESGMPKERFSAEFPKEGPSILRIQQVVRGDSAAYFCASSPTALNTEAFFGQGTRLTVV.

In nucleotides, the CDR3 is TGTGCCAGCAGCTTAGCCTGGACTAGCGGGGGGGCAAACAATGAGCAGTTCTTC. Translated, it gives CASSLAWTSGGANNEQFF. The chain links TRBV7-9 to TRBJ2-1, with 15 bases lining up with TRBD2. Germline-derived CDR1 and CDR2 are SEHNR and FQNEAQ (reference sequence). The CDR3 consists of 18 residues. Trimming took 0 bases from V and 5 from J; bases not matched to a gene: 5.

The chain carries TRBV3-1 (or the pseudogene TRBV3-2) and TRBJ2-2; D is undetermined. The germline V gene encodes CDR1 LGHDT and CDR2 YNNKEL (reference sequence). CDR3 length: 14 residues. V lost 1 base and J lost 5, with 8 bases in between. CDR3 sequence reads: CASSQGTGTGELFF. In DNA, the CDR3 is TGTGCCAGCAGCCAAGGAACTGGGACCGGGGAGCTGTTTTTT.

The chain has TRBV18 and TRBJ1-1; D might be TRBD1 (6 bases). Trimming removed 3 bases from V and 0 bases from J, with 20 bases in between. Germline CDR1 and CDR2: KGHSH and LQKENI. The CDR3 is 18 amino acids. This CDR3 is CASSPMGADHTLNTEAFF. The CDR3 nucleotides read TGTGCCAGCTCACCCATGGGGGCTGATCACACCTTGAACACTGAAGCTTTCTTT.

The chain uses TRBV4-3 and TRBJ1-2; possible D gene TRBD1, 6 bases. Trimming shortened V by 1 base and J by 3 bases, and 15 bases separated the two germline ends. The CDR3 consists of 16 residues. CDR1 LGHNA and CDR2 YSLEER come from the germline V gene. The CDR3 coding sequence is TGCGCCAGCAGCCAAGGACGGGGGCCTGAATACTATGGCTACACCTTC. It encodes CASSQGRGPEYYGYTF.

This chain links TRBV9 with TRBJ1-2; TRBD1 agrees at 9 bases. V gave up 0 bases and J gave up 8 bases; unmatched junction bases: 11. Germline V gene lookup returns CDR1 SGDLS and CDR2 YYNGEE. The CDR3 has 16 amino acids. CDR3 sequence: CASSVGSLGQGGGYTF. In DNA form, the CDR3 reads TGTGCCAGCAGCGTAGGGTCTTTGGGACAGGGAGGCGGCTACACCTTC.

V is TRBV5-1 and J is TRBJ2-7; D gene ambiguous. V lost 0 bases and J 6 bases, leaving 16 bases between the germline ends. Germline CDR1 reads SGHRS; CDR2 reads YFSETQ. CDR3 length equals 15 residues. CDR3 residues: CASSLEPGTLREQYV. CDR3 in DNA: TGCGCCAGCAGCTTGGAGCCAGGTACTTTACGCGAGCAGTACGTC.

This clone was detected only once. The V call is TRBV19, the J call TRBJ1-2; D ambiguous. Deletions cut 5 bases from V and 7 bases from J, with 20 bases between. From germline, CDR1 is LNHDA and CDR2 SQIVND (reference sequence). This CDR3 is 15 amino acids long. CDR3 amino acids: CASSYGLTGEGGYTF. The DNA for the CDR3 is TGTGCCAGTAGTTACGGCCTTACCGGGGAGGGTGGCTACACCTTC.

The rearrangement joins TRBV25-1 to TRBJ1-3; D not certain. Germline CDR1 and CDR2: MGHDK and SYGVNS. The V gene lost 3 bases and the J gene lost 0 bases, with 9 bases spanning the gap. The CDR3 consists of 15 residues. The CDR3 nucleotides are TGTGCCAGCAGTGAGGGAGCTTTCTCTGGAAACACCATATATTTT. It is translated as CASSEGAFSGNTIYF.

This clone was seen only once. The V and J genes are TRBV29-1 and TRBJ1-1; perhaps TRBD1 as D (5 bases). This CDR3 region has 11 residues. In germline, CDR1 is SQVTM, CDR2 ANQGSEA. V gave up 5 bases and J gave up 12 bases, with 16 bases separating them. CDR3 protein: CSVNRDPLTFF. Here the CDR3 DNA reads TGCAGCGTTAACCGGGACCCCCTAACTTTCTTT.

V usage is TRBV12-5 and J usage is TRBJ2-2; 7 bases fit TRBD1. Trimming cost V 6 bases and J 1 base; bases outside gene matches: 8. The V gene's germline CDR1 is LGHNT and CDR2 FRNRAP. The CDR3 is 16 residues long. Here the CDR3 DNA reads TGTGCTAGTGGATCCCCGGGACAGTGGAACACCGGGGAGCTGTTTTTT. This codes for CASGSPGQWNTGELFF.

The V gene is TRBV5-1, the J gene TRBJ2-3, with TRBD2 identical over 10 bases. Germline loops: CDR1 SGHRS, CDR2 YFSETQ. The trim removed 4 bases at V and 2 bases at J, leaving 7 bases unmatched. CDR3 size: 16 residues. CDR3 in DNA: TGCGCCAGCAGCCTCGGACTAGCGGCGAACACAGATACGCAGTATTTT. It translates to CASSLGLAANTDTQYF.

V gene TRBV4-2 combines with J gene TRBJ2-1, with 8 bases aligning to TRBD2. CDR1 LGHNA and CDR2 YNFKEQ come from the germline V gene. This CDR3 contains 15 residues. Losses at the gene ends were 1 base for V and 8 bases for J; bases not matched to a gene: 7. The CDR3: CASSQGSGGRDEQFF. CDR3 nucleotide sequence: TGTGCCAGCAGCCAAGGAAGCGGGGGTCGGGATGAGCAGTTCTTC.

This clone was seen more than once but under ten times. This chain uses TRBV5-3 with TRBJ1-1, with TRBD1 as a possible D gene (6 bases). TRBV5-3 is assigned to the ORF class and has an uncertain function. The CDR3 covers 15 residues. Trimming cost V 3 bases and J 1 base, with 13 bases left between them. CDR3 nucleotide sequence: TGTGCCAGAAGCTCCCGGACAGCTACGAACACTGAAGCTTTCTTT. Its translation: CARSSRTATNTEAFF.

The rearrangement links TRBV6-1 to TRBJ2-1; D may be TRBD1 or TRBD2 (6 bases each). The V gene's germline CDR1 is MNHNS and CDR2 SASEGT. The V and J ends lost 1 base and 2 bases respectively, with 12 bases between them. The CDR3 runs 16 residues. The CDR3 DNA follows: TGTGCCAGCAGTGAAGATCACGGGGGCCCCTACAATGAGCAGTTCTTC. This translates into CASSEDHGGPYNEQFF.